Presented here are 18 T cell receptor beta chains from one specimen sequenced in a study of blood T cell repertoires in COVID-19 (dated by TCRdb to the early 2020s). The receptor library was made with the immunoSEQ multiplex PCR assay. The table comes from immuneACCESS by way of TCRdb, which keeps in-frame sequences with V and J called. Part of the clones is missing from these tables; in studies checked, under half for an unresolved V gene and the rest for unknown reasons. The sample data list around 20,000 clones, and roughly 75% of these were observed just once. Around 20% of the sample goes to the ten largest clones. Material: peripheral blood. These receptors were obtained from a human donor in a cohort sampled during active or convalescent COVID-19.

The chain employs TRBV7-7 and TRBJ1-4, with D tentatively TRBD1 (6 bases). The CDR3 covers 14 residues. The germline gives CDR1 SSHAT, CDR2 FNYEAQ (reference sequence). Trimming pared 5 bases from V and 5 bases from J, leaving 12 bases between. Here the CDR3 reads CASSLGTPNEKLFF. Written as DNA, the CDR3 is TGTGCCAGCAGCCTCGGGACACCGAATGAAAAACTGTTTTTT. The full variable domain, its missing parts supplied by reference TRBV7-7 and TRBJ1-4, is GAGVSQSPRYKVTKRGQDVTLRCDPISSHATLYWYQQALGQGPEFLTYFNYEAQPDKSGLPSDRFSAERPEGSISTLTIQRTEQRDSAMYRCASSLGTPNEKLFFGSGTQLSVL.

The CDR3 here is CASSRGPGADTQYF. The CDR3 nucleotides are TGTGCCAGCAGCAGAGGCCCCGGGGCAGATACGCAGTATTTT. The gene calls are TRBV3-1 (or the pseudogene TRBV3-2) and TRBJ2-3; TRBD2 might be the D (5 bases). Per the germline V gene, CDR1 is LGHDT and CDR2 is YNNKEL (reference sequence). V was trimmed by 5 bases and J by 4 bases, leaving 13 bases between them. The CDR3 spans 14 residues.

In its sample, this clone was seen a few times. The chain uses TRBV28 and TRBJ1-1; 10 positions agree with TRBD1. J lost 2 bases, V lost 8 bases, and 11 bases had no gene match. The CDR3 extends over 16 amino acids. CDR1 is MDHEN, CDR2 SYDVKM, per germline. This chain's CDR3 is CASLGGTGVRNTEAFF. The CDR3 DNA follows: TGTGCCAGCTTGGGAGGGACAGGGGTCCGAAACACTGAAGCTTTCTTT.

The gene calls are TRBV7-2 and TRBJ1-4, with D possibly matching TRBD1 (5 bases). Germline CDR1 is SGHTA and CDR2 is FQGNSA. The CDR3 consists of 17 residues. With 5 bases removed from V and 8 bases from J, the gap between germline ends came to 24 bases. The CDR3 spells CASSQLRPGLTGEKLFF. CDR3 DNA sequence: TGTGCCAGCAGCCAACTTCGTCCGGGACTCACGGGGGAAAAACTGTTTTTT.

V gene TRBV13 combines with J gene TRBJ2-7; TRBD1 might be the D (5 bases). V lost 4 bases and J lost 6, with 10 bases in between. This CDR3 contains 12 residues. CDR1 is PRHDT, CDR2 FYEKMQ, per germline (reference sequence). This CDR3 reads CASSSQGGEQYV. In DNA form, the CDR3 reads TGTGCCAGCAGCTCTCAGGGCGGCGAGCAGTACGTC.

This clone was counted a few times. The chain combines TRBV5-1 with TRBJ1-1; D remains unclear. This CDR3 contains 15 residues. The germline V gene has CDR1 SGHRS and CDR2 YFSETQ. The V gene lost 1 base and the J gene lost 3 bases, with 13 bases spanning the gap. The CDR3 nucleotides are TGCGCCAGCAGCTTGAACAGCCGCCCGGACACTGAAGCTTTCTTT. Translated, it gives CASSLNSRPDTEAFF.

CDR3 residues: CASSLRLAGTGEQFF. For the CDR3, the DNA is TGCGCCAGCAGCCTCCGACTAGCGGGGACGGGTGAGCAGTTCTTC. The V and J genes are TRBV4-1 and TRBJ2-1; 11 bases match TRBD2. The trim removed 4 bases at V and 9 bases at J, leaving 8 bases unmatched. CDR1 is MGHRA and CDR2 is YSYEKL in the germline V gene. CDR3 length: 15 residues.

The rearrangement uses TRBV2 and TRBJ2-4; weak D call: TRBD2 (6 bases). With 8 bases removed from V and 0 bases from J, the gap between germline ends came to 11 bases. This CDR3 contains 14 residues. Germline values: CDR1 SNHLY, CDR2 FYNNEI. CDR3 sequence (DNA): TGTGCCAGCCTCGAGGGACTAGCCAAAAACATTCAGTACTTC. This encodes CASLEGLAKNIQYF.

By frequency in the sample, this clone is medium-sized. The CDR3 nucleotides read TGTGCCTTCCGCACGGGGGGTTACACCGGGGAGCTGTTTTTT. As protein: CAFRTGGYTGELFF. The chain has TRBV30 and TRBJ2-2; TRBD2 agrees at 7 bases. V shed 7 bases and J 3 bases; nucleotides not matched to a gene: 8. Germline values: CDR1 GTSNPN, CDR2 SVGIG (reference sequence). CDR3 size: 14 residues.

The chain recombines TRBV28 with TRBJ1-2; D is uncertain. This CDR3 is 14 amino acids long. Trimming cost V 2 bases and J 0 bases, with 7 bases left between them. Germline V lookup: CDR1 MDHEN, CDR2 SYDVKM. The CDR3 DNA is TGTGCCAGCAGTTTACCCCAGGCTAACTATGGCTACACCTTC. It codes for CASSLPQANYGYTF.

This sequence joins TRBV7-2 and TRBJ2-5; D not resolved. Germline values: CDR1 SGHTA, CDR2 FQGNSA. V was pared by 5 bases and J by 4 bases, with 8 bases between. The CDR3 covers 12 residues. Here the CDR3 reads CASSGQRETQYF. CDR3 nucleotides: TGTGCCAGCAGCGGCCAAAGAGAGACCCAGTACTTC.

The chain has TRBV11-1 and TRBJ2-7; no reliable D call. CDR1 and CDR2 (germline): SGHAT, FQDESV (reference sequence). V lost 1 base to trimming and J lost 3 bases, with 4 bases between them. The CDR3 has 12 amino acids. DNA for the CDR3: TGTGCCAGCAGCTTAGGGAGCTACGAGCAGTACTTC. This codes for CASSLGSYEQYF.

V usage is TRBV7-8 and J usage is TRBJ1-5; 7 bases map to TRBD1. The CDR3 has 14 amino acids. Germline trimming cut 6 bases from V and 5 bases from J; bases unmatched to any gene: 7. Per germline, CDR1 SGHVS and CDR2 FQNEAQ. The CDR3 loop is CASSSGQPYQPQHF. The CDR3, as DNA: TGTGCCAGCAGTTCGGGACAGCCCTATCAGCCCCAGCATTTT.

This clone has only one observation. This chain joins TRBV28 and TRBJ2-7; 8 bases are a match to TRBD1. The CDR3 has 14 residues. Unmatched junction bases numbered 4, after V lost 5 bases and J lost 1 base. The V gene's germline CDR1 is MDHEN and CDR2 SYDVKM. CDR3 in DNA: TGTGCCAGCAGTCGACAGGGGAGATCCTACGAGCAGTACGTC. The encoded protein is CASSRQGRSYEQYV.

J is TRBJ2-7 and V is TRBV20-1, with 9 positions matching TRBD2. V lost 3 bases, J lost 3 bases, and 6 bases stayed unmatched. The length of the CDR3 is 14 residues. CDR1 is DFQATT and CDR2 is SNEGSKA in the germline V gene (reference sequence). This chain's CDR3 is CSASSTSGYYEQYF. In DNA form, the CDR3 reads TGCAGTGCTAGTTCGACTAGCGGATACTACGAGCAGTACTTC.

This clone appeared a single time. V is TRBV28 and J is TRBJ1-5, with 8 bases aligning to TRBD1. The CDR3 has 15 residues. The junction had 1 base not matched to a gene; V was cut back by 1 base and J by 2 bases. Germline V gene lookup returns CDR1 MDHEN and CDR2 SYDVKM. The CDR3 coding sequence is TGTGCCAGCAGTTTATTGGGACAGGGCAATCAGCCCCAGCATTTT. It is translated as CASSLLGQGNQPQHF.

V and J are TRBV3-1 (or the pseudogene TRBV3-2) and TRBJ2-5, with D perhaps matching TRBD2 (5 bases). Germline CDR1 LGHDT, CDR2 YNNKEL (reference sequence). The CDR3 contains 11 residues. V lost 6 bases and J lost 14, with 16 bases in between. The CDR3 loop reads CASSYEAGVYF. Written as DNA, the CDR3 is TGTGCCAGCAGTTACGAGGCGGGCGTTTACTTC.

The chain employs TRBV3-1 (or the pseudogene TRBV3-2) and TRBJ2-7; 7 bases are a match to TRBD1. This CDR3 comprises 13 residues. Germline loops: CDR1 LGHDT, CDR2 YNNKEL (reference sequence). V shed 1 base, J shed 6 bases, and the junction held 3 bases outside the gene matches. The CDR3 DNA follows: TGTGCCAGCAGCCAAGGGTACAGGGGCGAGCAGTACTTC. This sequence encodes CASSQGYRGEQYF.